Listed below are T cell receptor beta chains from one sample, sequenced in a study of T cell responses to AZD1222 COVID-19 vaccine. Profiling relied on immunoSEQ multiplex PCR, and the TCRdb table lists in-frame clones only, not all of them. This sample has some 150,000 clones; approximately 88% occur once, and the top ten carry roughly 4.3%. The sample in question was peripheral blood, obtained 28 days after the second AZD1222 dose. Receptors originate from an adult who received the AZD1222 COVID-19 vaccine. Both conserved end residues are part of each CDR3. A D gene is named only where the DNA matches it firmly. Clone size is stated in some rows and not others, as once, few, many or a class when expanded.

>TRBJ2-3|NA|NA|TRBV10-3
CAISERGSHFGDTQYF
TGTGCCATCTCCGAACGGGGGTCTCACTTTGGAGATACGCAGTATTTT
>TRBJ1-5|NA|NA|TRBV29-1
CSAGGGNQPQHF
TGCAGCGCCGGGGGGGGCAATCAGCCCCAGCATTTT
>TRBJ2-2|NA|TRBD1|TRBV19
CATETGIKPGELFF
TGTGCCACTGAGACAGGGATTAAACCCGGGGAGCTGTTTTTT
>TRBJ1-3|NA|NA|TRBV27
CASSLGSGNTIYF
TGTGCCAGCAGTTTAGGGTCAGGAAACACCATATATTTT
>TRBJ1-1|once|NA|TRBV7-9
CASRRTEGTEAFF
TGTGCCAGCAGAAGGACCGAAGGCACTGAAGCTTTCTTT
>TRBJ1-3|once|NA|TRBV11-1
CASSETGRSGNTIYF
TGTGCCAGCAGCGAGACCGGCCGCTCTGGAAACACCATATATTTT
>TRBJ2-7|NA|TRBD2|TRBV7-6
CASSQTSGGYEQYF
TGTGCCAGCAGCCAGACTAGCGGGGGGTACGAGCAGTACTTC
>TRBJ1-6|NA|NA|TRBV27
CASSYYGGNGSPLHF
TGTGCCAGCAGTTATTATGGGGGTAATGGGTCACCCCTCCACTTT
>TRBJ2-5|NA|NA|TRBV2
CASSVFGETQYF
TGTGCCAGCAGTGTGTTCGGAGAGACCCAGTACTTC
>TRBJ2-2|NA|TRBD2|TRBV11-1
CASSRRAGESSGELFF
TGTGCCAGCAGCCGAAGGGCGGGGGAATCCTCCGGGGAGCTGTTTTTT
>TRBJ1-2|NA|NA|TRBV30
CAWSRRTPTQTYGYTF
TGTGCCTGGAGTCGCCGGACTCCCACCCAGACCTATGGCTACACCTTC
>TRBJ1-1|NA|NA|TRBV7-9
CASSLRIENTEAFF
TGTGCCAGCAGCTTAAGGATCGAGAACACTGAAGCTTTCTTT
>TRBJ1-6|NA|NA|TRBV6-1
CASSEAPATDLHF
TGTGCCAGCAGTGAAGCCCCAGCGACGGACCTCCACTTT
>TRBJ2-7|once|NA|TRBV6-5
CASKWGYEQYF
TGTGCCAGCAAGTGGGGCTACGAGCAGTACTTC
>TRBJ1-1|once|NA|TRBV15
CATSRALRGAGTEAFF
TGTGCCACCAGCAGAGCCCTTCGGGGGGCGGGCACTGAAGCTTTCTTT
>TRBJ1-5|NA|NA|TRBV6-5
CASRYYINQPQHF
TGTGCCAGCAGGTACTATATAAATCAGCCCCAGCATTTT
>TRBJ1-3|NA|NA|TRBV6-5
CASRVPGNTIYF
TGTGCCAGCAGGGTACCTGGAAACACCATATATTTT
>TRBJ2-7|NA|NA|TRBV29-1
CSVEISWAGYEQYF
TGCAGCGTTGAGATCTCCTGGGCGGGGTACGAGCAGTACTTC
>TRBJ1-4|NA|TRBD1|TRBV6-5
CASSQSRGTREKLFF
TGTGCCAGCAGTCAATCCAGGGGGACGCGGGAAAAACTGTTTTTT
>TRBJ2-7|NA|NA|TRBV4-3
CASSQDRGTSYEQYF
TGCGCCAGCAGCCAAGACCGCGGCACCTCCTACGAGCAGTACTTC
>TRBJ1-5|NA|NA|TRBV7-9
CASSPTINQPQHF
TGTGCCAGCAGCCCAACCATAAATCAGCCCCAGCATTTT
>TRBJ1-4|NA|NA|TRBV14
CASSRGYGEKLFF
TGTGCCAGCAGCCGGGGGTATGGTGAAAAACTGTTTTTT
>TRBJ1-2|NA|NA|TRBV5-1
CASSLGRPNYGYTF
TGCGCCAGCAGCTTGGGTAGGCCTAACTATGGCTACACCTTC
>TRBJ1-2|NA|NA|TRBV14
CASSRSGTYGYTF
TGTGCCAGCAGCCGGTCTGGGACCTATGGCTACACCTTC
>TRBJ1-1|once|NA|TRBV10-1
CASSEGVRTEAFF
TGCGCCAGCAGTGAGGGTGTTCGGACTGAAGCTTTCTTT
>TRBJ2-1|NA|TRBD1|TRBV7-3
CASSLRVTGEADNEQFF
TGTGCCAGCAGCTTAAGGGTGACAGGGGAGGCTGACAATGAGCAGTTCTTC
>TRBJ2-7|NA|NA|TRBV12-3/TRBV12-4
CASRGETYEQYF
TGTGCCAGCAGGGGGGAAACCTACGAGCAGTACTTC
>TRBJ1-2|once|NA|TRBV30
CAWSVTLDYGYTF
TGTGCCTGGAGTGTAACCTTAGACTATGGCTACACCTTC
>TRBJ2-3|NA|TRBD2|TRBV19
CASSRIGSSGGRTDTQYF
TGTGCCAGTAGTAGGATTGGTTCTAGCGGGGGGCGCACAGATACGCAGTATTTT
>TRBJ1-1|NA|NA|TRBV27
CASSLYGGLTEAFF
TGTGCCAGCAGTTTATATGGGGGTCTAACTGAAGCTTTCTTT
>TRBJ2-4|NA|NA|TRBV6-1
CASSEPARDIQYF
TGTGCCAGCAGTGAGCCAGCCAGGGACATTCAGTACTTC
>TRBJ1-2|NA|TRBD1|TRBV12-3/TRBV12-4
CASSQPGGNGYTF
TGTGCCAGCAGCCAACCAGGGGGCAATGGCTACACCTTC
>TRBJ1-2|NA|NA|TRBV6-5
CASSYNRVRYTF
TGTGCCAGCAGTTACAATAGAGTTCGCTACACCTTC
>TRBJ2-2|NA|TRBD1|TRBV7-9
CASSPGQGKWLSTGELFF
TGTGCCAGCAGCCCCGGACAGGGAAAATGGTTGAGCACCGGGGAGCTGTTTTTT
>TRBJ2-7|NA|NA|TRBV7-2
CASSLVGIGGNEQYF
TGTGCCAGCAGCTTAGTGGGCATTGGAGGCAACGAGCAGTACTTC
>TRBJ2-7|few|NA|TRBV7-8
CASSLEVGYEQYF
TGTGCCAGCAGCTTAGAGGTGGGCTACGAGCAGTACTTC
>TRBJ2-7|NA|TRBD1|TRBV18
CASSPRTGDEQYF
TGTGCCAGCTCACCGCGAACAGGGGACGAGCAGTACTTC
>TRBJ2-7|NA|TRBD1|TRBV2
CASTPTGATYEQYF
TGTGCCAGCACCCCCACAGGGGCCACTTACGAGCAGTACTTC
>TRBJ2-5|NA|NA|TRBV7-2
CASSLLSGVPETQYF
TGTGCCAGCAGCTTACTGTCCGGGGTTCCAGAGACCCAGTACTTC
>TRBJ1-2|NA|NA|TRBV5-6
CASSPTHRAGGYTF
TGTGCCAGCAGCCCCACACACAGGGCCGGAGGCTACACCTTC
>TRBJ1-2|NA|TRBD1|TRBV9
CASSAQKKNGDRDGNDGYTF
TGTGCCAGCAGCGCTCAGAAAAAAAACGGGGACAGGGATGGCAATGATGGCTACACCTTC
>TRBJ1-1|NA|NA|TRBV11-2
CASSLDPVPNTEAFF
TGTGCCAGCAGCTTAGATCCGGTACCGAACACTGAAGCTTTCTTT